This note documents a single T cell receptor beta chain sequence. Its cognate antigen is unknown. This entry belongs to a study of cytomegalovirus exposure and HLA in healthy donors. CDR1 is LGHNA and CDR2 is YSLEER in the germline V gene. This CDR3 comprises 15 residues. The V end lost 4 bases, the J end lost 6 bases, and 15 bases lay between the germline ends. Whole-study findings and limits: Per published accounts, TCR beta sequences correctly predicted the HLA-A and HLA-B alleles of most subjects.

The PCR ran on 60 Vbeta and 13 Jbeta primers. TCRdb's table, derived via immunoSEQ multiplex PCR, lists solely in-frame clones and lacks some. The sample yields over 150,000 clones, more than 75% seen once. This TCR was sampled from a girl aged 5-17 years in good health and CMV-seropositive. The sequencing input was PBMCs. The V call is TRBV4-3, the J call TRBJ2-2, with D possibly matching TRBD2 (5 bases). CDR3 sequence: CASSPTRGFAGELFF. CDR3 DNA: TGCGCCAGCAGCCCAACCCGGGGTTTCGCCGGGGAGCTGTTTTTT.